The 27 T cell receptor beta chains below come from one sample, sequenced in a study of blood T cells in healthy people across ages. The second PCR ran roughly 7 to 11 cycles with a sample-barcoded 5' primer and J-beta primers. In TCRdb, the 5' RACE reads were re-called with MiXCR into one record per CDR3 protein. Of roughly 800,000 distinct CDR3 sequences in the sample, 58% are singletons; the top ten hold roughly 22%. The sequencing input was blood. These receptors originate from a man aged 25-45 years in good health.

V gene TRBV5-1 combines with J gene TRBJ2-1; TRBD1 agrees at 8 bases. The length of the CDR3 is 15 residues. Germline V gene lookup returns CDR1 SGHRS and CDR2 YFSETQ. Unmatched junction bases numbered 3, after V lost 0 bases and J lost 4 bases. CDR3 amino acids: CASSLGQGTYNEQFF. CDR3 DNA sequence: TGCGCCAGCAGCTTGGGACAGGGGACTTACAATGAGCAGTTCTTC. The full variable domain, completed using reference TRBV5-1 and TRBJ2-1, is KAGVTQTPRYLIKTRGQQVTLSCSPISGHRSVSWYQQTPGQGLQFLFEYFSETQRNKGNFPGRFSGRQFSNSRSEMNVSTLELGDSALYLCASSLGQGTYNEQFFGPGTRLTVL.

V gene TRBV3-1 combines with J gene TRBJ2-4, with a tentative D call TRBD2 (7 bases). The closer fit of TRBJ2-7 to the DNA end suggests the J call may be wrong. Per the germline V gene, CDR1 is LGHDT and CDR2 is YNNKEL (reference sequence). The CDR3 loop spans 15 amino acids. The CDR3 nucleotides are TGTGCCAGCAGCCAAGACCGGGGGGCGGACTACGAGCAGTACTTC. This encodes CASSQDRGADYEQYF.

This CDR3 is CASSLSPNSGANVLTF. Here the CDR3 DNA reads TGTGCCAGCAGCTTATCCCCTAACTCTGGGGCCAACGTCCTGACTTTC. This chain connects TRBV11-1 to TRBJ2-6, with unresolved D. The CDR3 has 16 residues. Germline CDR1 SGHAT, CDR2 FQDESV (reference sequence). Trimming took off 2 bases at V and 0 bases at J, with 8 bases between the two ends.

CDR3 region: CASSTRAGNNSPLHF. The CDR3 region has the DNA TGTGCCAGCAGTACCAGGGCAGGGAATAATTCACCCCTCCACTTT. This sequence joins TRBV28 and TRBJ1-6; tentative D call: TRBD1 (5 bases). The CDR3 spans 15 residues. The V gene's germline CDR1 is MDHEN and CDR2 SYDVKM. Between the trimmed V and J ends, which lost 5 bases and 5 bases, there was a span of 13 bases.

The CDR3, as DNA: TGCAGTGCAGAGCAGGGGACTAATGAGCAGTTCTTC. The encoded protein is CSAEQGTNEQFF. The chain uses TRBV20-1 and TRBJ2-1; D may match TRBD1 or TRBD2 (6 bases each). The germline gives CDR1 DFQATT, CDR2 SNEGSKA (reference sequence). V was shortened by 6 bases and J by 7 bases, with 13 bases between the two germline ends. The CDR3 is 12 amino acids.

V and J are TRBV20-1 and TRBJ2-3; 7 bases map to TRBD1. J lost 1 base, V lost 3 bases, and 7 bases had no gene match. The CDR3 is 15 amino acids. Looked up from germline, CDR1 is DFQATT and CDR2 is SNEGSKA (reference sequence). The CDR3 sequence: CSARGTTGRTDTQYF. The CDR3 nucleotides read TGCAGTGCTAGGGGTACGACAGGGCGCACAGATACGCAGTATTTT.

This chain uses TRBV4-1 with TRBJ2-5; no clear D gene. From germline, CDR1 is MGHRA and CDR2 YSYEKL. Trimming shortened V by 1 base and J by 3 bases, and 9 bases separated the two germline ends. This CDR3 region has 14 residues. The CDR3 region has the DNA TGCGCCAGCAGCCAAGGGAAGGGAAAAGAGACCCAGTACTTC. Encoded protein: CASSQGKGKETQYF.

The J gene is TRBJ2-4, the V gene TRBV6-6; the D is unclear. Matching the DNA end better, TRBJ2-7 makes the J call doubtful. The germline V gene has CDR1 MNHNY and CDR2 SVGAGI (reference sequence). The length of the CDR3 is 17 residues. CDR3 bases: TGTGCCAGCAGTACAGAAGTACGTTACGCGAGCTCCTACGAGCAGTACTTC. Translated, it gives CASSTEVRYASSYEQYF.

CDR3 loop: CASTSEIEGYTF. The DNA of the CDR3 is TGTGCCAGCACTTCAGAGATAGAAGGCTACACCTTC. The V gene is TRBV28, the J gene TRBJ1-2; no firm D call. V lost 7 bases to trimming and J lost 8 bases, with 14 bases between them. Germline CDR1 reads MDHEN; CDR2 reads SYDVKM. This CDR3 has 12 residues.

The chain employs TRBV29-1 and TRBJ2-7; the D gene is possibly TRBD2 (6 bases). Germline V gene sequence: CDR1 SQVTM, CDR2 ANQGSEA. CDR3 length: 14 amino acids. Trimming stripped 0 bases from V and 5 bases from J, with 14 bases between. CDR3 sequence (DNA): TGCAGCGTTGAAGAGGGGAGGCAGGGTGACGAGCAGTACTTC. It is translated as CSVEEGRQGDEQYF.

The genes are TRBV5-1 and TRBJ1-2; the match to TRBD1 covers 9 bases. The CDR3 has 15 residues. Germline V gives CDR1 SGHRS, CDR2 YFSETQ. V trimming: 0 bases; J trimming: 2 bases; junction bases outside the gene matches: 2. CDR3 residues: CASSLEDRGNYGYTF. The CDR3 DNA follows: TGCGCCAGCAGCTTGGAAGACAGGGGGAACTATGGCTACACCTTC.

The chain is built from TRBV24-1 and TRBJ2-1, with D tentatively TRBD1 (6 bases). The CDR3 sequence is 15 residues long. Germline CDR1 and CDR2: KGHDR and SFDVKD. V dropped 2 bases and J dropped 2 bases, with 9 bases sitting between them. In DNA form, the CDR3 reads TGTGCCACCAGTGATTCAGGACAGCCCTACAATGAGCAGTTCTTC. Translated, it gives CATSDSGQPYNEQFF.

The gene calls are TRBV6-5 and TRBJ2-1; weak D call: TRBD2 (5 bases). Trimming stripped 2 bases from V and 5 bases from J, with 13 bases between. The CDR3 is 15 residues long. CDR1 and CDR2 from the germline V gene are MNHEY and SVGAGI. The CDR3 nucleotides read TGTGCCAGCAGTTACCGGGGTACTATGGACAATGAGCAGTTCTTC. Residues: CASSYRGTMDNEQFF.

The V and J genes are TRBV12-3 or TRBV12-4 and TRBJ2-3, with D hard to call. The ends were cut back, 5 bases at V and 2 bases at J, with 8 bases in the middle. This CDR3 contains 13 residues. CDR3 sequence reads: CASSVRPTDTQYF. Here the CDR3 DNA reads TGTGCCAGCAGTGTCCGCCCCACAGATACGCAGTATTTT.

The chain combines TRBV30 with TRBJ1-4; D is possibly TRBD1 (6 bases). This CDR3 region has 15 residues. Germline CDR1 GTSNPN, CDR2 SVGIG (reference sequence). Trimming stripped 0 bases from V and 6 bases from J, with 14 bases between. CDR3: CAWSVLWGRDEKLFF. CDR3 nucleotides: TGTGCCTGGAGTGTACTCTGGGGGCGGGATGAAAAACTGTTTTTT.

This CDR3 reads CASSPYGVTSEALAKNIQYF. CDR3 nucleotide sequence: TGTGCCAGCAGTCCCTACGGAGTTACTAGCGAGGCTTTAGCCAAAAACATTCAGTACTTC. The chain links TRBV28 to TRBJ2-4; 7 nucleotides match TRBD2. Germline CDR1 and CDR2: MDHEN and SYDVKM. The CDR3 runs 20 residues. Trimming at V came to 5 bases and at J to 0 bases, leaving 19 bases not matched to a gene.

The chain has TRBV5-1 and TRBJ2-3, with D maybe TRBD2 (5 bases). The V gene lost 6 bases and the J gene lost 0 bases, with 11 bases spanning the gap. Germline CDR1 SGHRS, CDR2 YFSETQ. The CDR3 spans 14 residues. CDR3 protein: CASMGGPSTDTQYF. In nucleotides, the CDR3 is TGCGCCAGCATGGGCGGGCCTAGCACAGATACGCAGTATTTT. Full variable domain (outside the CDR3, taken from reference TRBV5-1 and TRBJ2-3): KAGVTQTPRYLIKTRGQQVTLSCSPISGHRSVSWYQQTPGQGLQFLFEYFSETQRNKGNFPGRFSGRQFSNSRSEMNVSTLELGDSALYLCASMGGPSTDTQYFGPGTRLTVL.

The table lists this clonotype with a few counts. The V and J genes are TRBV7-9 and TRBJ2-3, with a possible D match to TRBD1 (6 bases). CDR1 is SEHNR and CDR2 is FQNEAQ in the germline V gene (reference sequence). Trimming stripped 8 bases from V and 3 bases from J, with 15 bases between. CDR3 length: 14 residues. CDR3 DNA: TGTGCCAGCGGGGGCCCCTCTTTGACAGATACGCAGTATTTT. Its protein product is CASGGPSLTDTQYF.

The chain couples TRBV20-1 to TRBJ2-4; 7 bases agree with TRBD2. The DNA end lines up better with TRBJ2-7; the J call may be wrong. This CDR3 has 14 residues. Germline values: CDR1 DFQATT, CDR2 SNEGSKA (reference sequence). CDR3 in amino acids: CSARVAGAHGEQYF. In DNA form, the CDR3 reads TGCAGTGCTAGAGTTGCGGGAGCTCACGGCGAGCAGTACTTC.

The chain is built from TRBV7-2 and TRBJ2-5, with 12 positions matching TRBD2. This CDR3 has 15 amino acids. J lost 5 bases, V lost 5 bases, and 6 bases had no gene match. The V gene's germline CDR1 is SGHTA and CDR2 FQGNSA. CDR3 sequence: CASSTRTSGGETQYF. CDR3 nucleotides: TGTGCCAGCAGCACACGAACTAGCGGGGGGGAGACCCAGTACTTC.

This chain joins TRBV27 and TRBJ1-2; 9 bases match TRBD1. J was trimmed by 2 bases and V by 3 bases; bases with no gene match: 4. CDR1 MNHEY and CDR2 SMNVEV come from the germline V gene (reference sequence). The CDR3 is made up of 15 amino acids. The CDR3 nucleotides read TGTGCCAGCAGTTTTTACGGACAGGGGAACTATGGCTACACCTTC. As protein: CASSFYGQGNYGYTF.

This clonotype was seen just once. The chain combines TRBV7-6 with TRBJ2-7; D possibly corresponds to TRBD2 (5 bases). Judging by the DNA end, TRBJ2-5 fits better; the J call may be wrong. The length of the CDR3 is 14 residues. CDR1 and CDR2 from the germline V gene are SGHVS and FNYEAQ. The CDR3 sequence is CASSVTSFRETQYF. The CDR3 coding sequence is TGTGCCAGCAGCGTTACTAGTTTCCGAGAGACCCAGTACTTC.

V and J are TRBV7-2 and TRBJ1-5, with a tentative D call TRBD1 (5 bases). Deletions cut 2 bases from V and 1 base from J, with 9 bases between. Germline V gene lookup returns CDR1 SGHTA and CDR2 FQGNSA. The length of the CDR3 is 15 residues. The CDR3, as DNA: TGTGCCAGCAGCTTAACCGGGGACAGCAATCAGCCCCAGCATTTT. Translation gives CASSLTGDSNQPQHF.

This chain uses TRBV30 with TRBJ1-2; D gene unclear. The CDR3 consists of 13 residues. Germline CDR1 reads GTSNPN; CDR2 reads SVGIG (reference sequence). Between the trimmed V and J ends, which lost 2 bases and 8 bases, there was a span of 15 bases. DNA for the CDR3: TGTGCCTGGAGTCCGGGTGGGTCCGGGGGCTACACCTTC. Translation gives CAWSPGGSGGYTF.

CDR3 amino acids: CASSPTSAGPGGTQYF. CDR3 DNA: TGTGCCAGCAGCCCGACTAGCGCCGGGCCGGGGGGTACGCAGTATTTT. The chain carries TRBV7-2 and TRBJ2-3, with 8 bases fitting TRBD2. CDR1 and CDR2 from the germline V gene are SGHTA and FQGNSA. The V gene end was trimmed by 5 bases and the J gene end by 8 bases; junction bases not matched to a gene: 15. CDR3 length: 16 residues.

This clonotype occurred a few times. This chain uses TRBV5-1 with TRBJ1-2; D is ambiguous. Trimming took off 4 bases at V and 8 bases at J, with 15 bases between the two ends. Germline-derived CDR1 and CDR2 are SGHRS and YFSETQ. The CDR3 contains 13 residues. The CDR3 region is CASSVDFSPGYTF. The CDR3 DNA is TGCGCCAGCAGCGTGGACTTTTCGCCAGGCTACACCTTC.

V usage is TRBV7-9 and J usage is TRBJ2-4; 7 nucleotides line up with TRBD2. The closer fit of TRBJ2-7 to the DNA end suggests the J call may be wrong. This CDR3 comprises 17 residues. CDR1 is SEHNR, CDR2 FQNEAQ, per germline (reference sequence). The CDR3 DNA is TGTGCCAGCAGCCATGGGGGACTCGCGGGAGTGGGCGGCGAGCAGTACTTC. This encodes CASSHGGLAGVGGEQYF.